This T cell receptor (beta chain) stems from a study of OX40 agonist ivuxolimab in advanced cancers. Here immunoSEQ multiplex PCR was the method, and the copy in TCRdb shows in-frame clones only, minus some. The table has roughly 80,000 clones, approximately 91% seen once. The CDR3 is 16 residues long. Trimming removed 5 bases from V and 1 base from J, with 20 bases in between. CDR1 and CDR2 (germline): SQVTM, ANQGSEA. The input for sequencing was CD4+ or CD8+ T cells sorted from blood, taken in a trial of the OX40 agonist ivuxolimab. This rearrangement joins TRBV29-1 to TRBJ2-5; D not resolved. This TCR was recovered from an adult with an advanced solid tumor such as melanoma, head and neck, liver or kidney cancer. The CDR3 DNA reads TGCAGCGTTACAACGGCGTGGCGGAGAGGCCAAGAGACCCAGTACTTC. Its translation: CSVTTAWRRGQETQYF.